A selection of T cell receptor beta chains follows, all from one sample in a study of blood T cell repertoires in COVID-19. Repertoires were generated with immunoSEQ multiplex PCR, while TCRdb's copy carries only in-frame clones and drops some. In the table there are 250,000 to 300,000 clones, roughly 91% of which are singletons. The sample was PBMCs or T cells enriched from blood (not recorded which). These receptors all come from a woman aged 40 to 50 with acute COVID-19. Both conserved end residues are part of each CDR3. D genes are given only for firm matches. Size is omitted from some rows. Given values are once, few, many or a class for expanded clones.

NA | TRBJ2-1 | NA | TRBV30 | TGTGCCTGGAAAACAGGGATCAATGAGCAGTTCTTC | CAWKTGINEQFF
TRBD1 | TRBJ1-5 | NA | TRBV4-1 | TGCGCCAGCAGCCAACCCGGACAGGGAGGGAATCAGCCCCAGCATTTT | CASSQPGQGGNQPQHF
NA | TRBJ1-3 | NA | TRBV21-1 | TGTGCCAGCGGTCCCCTCCAGGGGGCTGAGAACACCATATATTTT | CASGPLQGAENTIYF
TRBD1 | TRBJ1-2 | NA | TRBV6-5 | TGTGCCAGCAGTTATTCACAGGGGACCTATGGCTACACCTTC | CASSYSQGTYGYTF
TRBD2 | TRBJ2-1 | NA | TRBV9 | TGTGCCAGCAGCCCCCACCGGACTAGCGGGAGAGGCTCGACATACAATGAGCAGTTCTTC | CASSPHRTSGRGSTYNEQFF
NA | TRBJ2-5 | once | TRBV13 | TGTGCCAGCAGCACAACGACAGGTCCGGGGCCCCAGTACTTC | CASSTTTGPGPQYF
TRBD1 | TRBJ1-2 | few | TRBV19 | TGTGCCAGTGTCCGGGGGACAGGACCTAACTATGGCTACACCTTC | CASVRGTGPNYGYTF
TRBD1 | TRBJ1-6 | NA | TRBV6-4 | TGTGCCAGCAGTGAGACCGCTCCGGGACAGGGAATCTCACCCCTCCACTTT | CASSETAPGQGISPLHF
NA | TRBJ1-1 | NA | TRBV4-3 | TGCGCCAGCAGCCAAGATGACAGCCTCATGAACACTGAAGCTTTCTTT | CASSQDDSLMNTEAFF
TRBD2 | TRBJ2-5 | NA | TRBV19 | TGTGCCAGTAGTAAGGCTAGCGGGACCCGAGGGACCCAGTACTTC | CASSKASGTRGTQYF
NA | TRBJ1-3 | once | TRBV7-2 | TGTGCCAGCAGCTTGAGTGGGGGGTCTGGAAACACCATATATTTT | CASSLSGGSGNTIYF
TRBD1 | TRBJ1-4 | NA | TRBV7-2 | TGTGCCAGCAGCCTGACAGGGCCAAATGAAAAACTGTTTTTT | CASSLTGPNEKLFF
TRBD1 | TRBJ2-7 | NA | TRBV6-4 | TGTGCCAGCACCGATGGGGACAGGGGATTCAACGAGCAGTACTTC | CASTDGDRGFNEQYF
NA | TRBJ2-7 | NA | TRBV4-1 | TGCGCCAGCAGCCCTCGACAGGACATCTACGAGCAGTACTTC | CASSPRQDIYEQYF
NA | TRBJ1-3 | NA | TRBV5-4 | TGTGCCAGCAGCCCGGGGGGGGTCGGAAACACCATATATTTT | CASSPGGVGNTIYF
NA | TRBJ1-2 | NA | TRBV19 | TGTGCCAGTAGGCGTCCGGGACAAAACTATGGCTACACCTTC | CASRRPGQNYGYTF
NA | TRBJ1-4 | NA | TRBV4-3 | TGCGCCAGCAGCCAAGGGGCTTTGAACGAAAAACTGTTTTTT | CASSQGALNEKLFF
NA | TRBJ2-1 | NA | TRBV27 | TGTGCCAGCGGGCAGAACTCCTACAATGAGCAGTTCTTC | CASGQNSYNEQFF
TRBD1 | TRBJ1-5 | NA | TRBV6-5 | TGTGCCAGCAGTTCCAGACAGGACAGGAGCAATCAGCCCCAGCATTTT | CASSSRQDRSNQPQHF
NA | TRBJ1-5 | NA | TRBV6-5 | TGTGCCAGCAGTAAGGGGGGGGCGAACAATCAGCCCCAGCATTTT | CASSKGGANNQPQHF
TRBD1 | TRBJ2-3 | NA | TRBV27 | TGTGCCAGCACTCAACAGGGGCGCACAGATACGCAGTATTTT | CASTQQGRTDTQYF
NA | TRBJ2-5 | NA | TRBV5-1 | TGCGCCAGCAGCTCCCTAGTGACGGAGACCCAGTACTTC | CASSSLVTETQYF
NA | TRBJ1-2 | once | TRBV7-9 | TGTGCCAGCAGCTTTGGACAGACCCTAAGTTATGGCTACACCTTC | CASSFGQTLSYGYTF
TRBD2 | TRBJ2-1 | NA | TRBV7-6 | TGTGCCAGCAGCTTAAGGGCGGGAGTTTTGGCCTCCCGTGAGCAGTTCTTC | CASSLRAGVLASREQFF
NA | TRBJ1-2 | NA | TRBV7-9 | TGTGCCAGCAGCTTAGCCACGGGGGTCGTCTATGGCTACACCTTC | CASSLATGVVYGYTF
TRBD1 | TRBJ1-4 | NA | TRBV19 | TGTGCCAGTAAGAACAGGGGAGGAGAAAAACTGTTTTTT | CASKNRGGEKLFF
TRBD1 | TRBJ1-5 | NA | TRBV28 | TGTGCCAGCAGTAACAGGGGTCCGAGCAATCAGCCCCAGCATTTT | CASSNRGPSNQPQHF
TRBD1 | TRBJ1-6 | NA | TRBV7-6 | TGTGCCAGCAGCTTAGAGTTGGGACAGACTTCACCCCTCCACTTT | CASSLELGQTSPLHF
NA | TRBJ1-2 | few | TRBV7-9 | TGTGCCAGCGGCCGAGGCGGCAACTATGGCTACACCTTC | CASGRGGNYGYTF
NA | TRBJ2-7 | NA | TRBV11-3 | TGTGCCAGCAGCGTAGCGGCGGCGGACTCCTACGAGCAGTACTTC | CASSVAAADSYEQYF
TRBD2 | TRBJ2-3 | NA | TRBV7-2 | TGTGCCAGCAGCTTAGAACTAGCGGGGGGGCTTGGCACAGATACGCAGTATTTT | CASSLELAGGLGTDTQYF
NA | TRBJ1-1 | NA | TRBV29-1 | TGCAGCGCCGAGATAGGGAGGAACACTGAAGCTTTCTTT | CSAEIGRNTEAFF
NA | TRBJ1-2 | once | TRBV3-1/TRBV3-2 | TGTGCCAGCAGCCAAGACCCGAGGCAGGGTTTGTATGGCTACACCTTC | CASSQDPRQGLYGYTF
TRBD1 | TRBJ2-7 | NA | TRBV6-5 | TGTGCCAGCATGGGACAGGGGGGATACGAGCAGTACTTC | CASMGQGGYEQYF